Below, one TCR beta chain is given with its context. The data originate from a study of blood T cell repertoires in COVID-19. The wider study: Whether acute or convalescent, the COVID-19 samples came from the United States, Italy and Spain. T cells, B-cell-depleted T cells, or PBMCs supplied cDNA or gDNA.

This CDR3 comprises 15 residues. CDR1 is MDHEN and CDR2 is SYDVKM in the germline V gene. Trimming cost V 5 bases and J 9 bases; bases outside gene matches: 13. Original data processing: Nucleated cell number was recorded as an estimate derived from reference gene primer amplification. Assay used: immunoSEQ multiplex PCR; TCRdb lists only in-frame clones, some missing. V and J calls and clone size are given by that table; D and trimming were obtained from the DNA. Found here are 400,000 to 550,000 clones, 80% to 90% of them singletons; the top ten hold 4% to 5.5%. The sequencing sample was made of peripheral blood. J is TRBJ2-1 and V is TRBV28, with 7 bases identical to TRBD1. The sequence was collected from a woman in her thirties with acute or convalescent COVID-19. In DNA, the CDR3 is TGTGCCAGCAGTACCCCGAGGGGGCGCGGCATTGAGCAGTTCTTC. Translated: CASSTPRGRGIEQFF. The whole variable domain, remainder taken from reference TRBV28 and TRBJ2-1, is DVKVTQSSRYLVKRTGEKVFLECVQDMDHENMFWYRQDPGLGLRLIYFSYDVKMKEKGDIPEGYSVSREKKERFSLILESASTNQTSMYLCASSTPRGRGIEQFFGPGTRLTVL.